This is a list of T cell receptor beta chains from one sample in a study of blood T cells in healthy people across ages. TCRdb reprocessed the 5' RACE reads via MiXCR and lists one record per CDR3 protein. The sample lists about 810,000 distinct CDR3 sequences, roughly 34% seen once, with 13% in the top ten. Sequenced: blood. These TCRs come from a young man in good health. Both conserved end residues are part of each CDR3. D genes are given only for firm matches. Size is omitted from some rows. Given values are once, few, many or a class for expanded clones.

TRBV4-2,.,TRBJ1-5,TRBD1,CASSQEGDRGDQPQHF,TGTGCCAGCAGCCAAGAAGGGGACAGGGGCGATCAGCCCCAGCATTTT
TRBV7-3,many,TRBJ1-2,TRBD1,CASSFDRVGYTF,TGTGCCAGCAGCTTCGACAGGGTAGGCTACACCTTC
TRBV20-1,.,TRBJ1-5,.,CSARGEASNQPQHF,TGCAGTGCTAGAGGGGAGGCTAGCAATCAGCCCCAGCATTTT
TRBV3-1,.,TRBJ2-1,TRBD2,CASSQDVVSGSSNEQFF,TGTGCCAGCAGCCAAGATGTGGTTAGCGGGAGCTCCAATGAGCAGTTCTTC
TRBV6-6,few,TRBJ2-3,TRBD1,CASKTGGFDGTDTQYF,TGTGCCAGCAAAACAGGGGGGTTCGATGGCACAGATACGCAGTATTTT
TRBV14,.,TRBJ2-3,.,CASSQEAPGTDTQYF,TGTGCCAGCAGCCAAGAGGCCCCGGGCACAGATACGCAGTATTTT
TRBV29-1,.,TRBJ1-4,.,CSVQDGRANEKLFF,TGCAGCGTTCAAGATGGGAGAGCAAATGAAAAACTGTTTTTT
TRBV7-6,many,TRBJ2-1,TRBD1,CASSLADRGLDEQFF,TGTGCCAGCAGCTTAGCGGACAGGGGGCTTGATGAGCAGTTCTTC
TRBV7-9,.,TRBJ2-5,.,CASSLNRQQETQYF,TGTGCCAGCAGCTTAAATAGGCAACAAGAGACCCAGTACTTC
TRBV5-1,.,TRBJ2-7,.,CASSFGISRAPYEQYF,TGCGCCAGCAGCTTCGGTATAAGCAGGGCCCCCTACGAGCAGTACTTC
TRBV12-3/TRBV12-4,.,TRBJ1-3,.,CARVRAGRNTIYF,TGTGCCAGGGTGCGGGCAGGGAGGAACACCATATATTTT
TRBV28,.,TRBJ2-3,TRBD2,CASSSGGVLNTQYF,TGTGCCAGCTCTAGCGGGGGGGTCTTGAATACGCAGTATTTT
TRBV28,.,TRBJ2-1,.,CASSFIRLPNNEQFF,TGTGCCAGCAGTTTTATCCGTCTCCCCAACAATGAGCAGTTCTTC
TRBV20-1,.,TRBJ2-7,.,CSAGVGYEQYF,TGCAGTGCTGGGGTCGGCTACGAGCAGTACTTC
TRBV20-1,.,TRBJ2-3,.,CSADQIYGVETTDTQYF,TGCAGTGCTGACCAGATTTACGGGGTGGAGACCACAGATACGCAGTATTTT
TRBV5-1,.,TRBJ2-3,.,CTSSCAGALTDTQYF,TGCACCAGCAGCTGCGCGGGGGCCCTCACAGATACGCAGTATTTT
TRBV15,once,TRBJ2-5,.,CATSRGLRPSRDNGQYF,TGTGCCACCAGCAGAGGTTTGAGGCCGTCGAGGGACAATGGGCAGTACTTC
TRBV12-3/TRBV12-4,.,TRBJ2-3,.,CASSFTSRARTDTQYF,TGTGCCAGCAGTTTTACTAGCCGGGCCCGCACAGATACGCAGTATTTT
TRBV9,.,TRBJ2-3,TRBD2,CASSVGGTSPSADTQYF,TGTGCCAGCAGCGTAGGAGGGACTAGTCCGTCTGCAGATACGCAGTATTTT
TRBV10-3,few,TRBJ1-5,.,CAIRASTNSNQPQHF,TGTGCCATCAGGGCCAGCACAAATAGCAATCAGCCCCAGCATTTT
TRBV2,.,TRBJ2-5,TRBD1,CASSDPGQVGEQYF,TGTGCCAGCAGTGATCCGGGACAGGTAGGGGAGCAGTACTTC
TRBV20-1,few,TRBJ2-2,TRBD2,CSATSGDSNTGELFF,TGCAGTGCAACTAGCGGGGACTCGAACACCGGGGAGCTGTTTTTT
TRBV6-5,many,TRBJ2-3,.,CASSYSSPGLRGDTQYF,TGTGCCAGCAGTTACTCGAGTCCGGGTTTAAGGGGGGATACGCAGTATTTT
TRBV20-1,.,TRBJ2-7,.,CSASDSGPYEQYF,TGCAGTGCTAGTGATAGCGGACCTTACGAGCAGTACTTC
TRBV7-2,.,TRBJ2-7,.,CASRFGGAGLYNEQYF,TGTGCCAGCAGATTCGGCGGGGCGGGGCTATACAATGAGCAGTACTTC
TRBV10-3,.,TRBJ2-4,.,CASRGANTSSYNEQYF,TGTGCCAGCAGGGGGGCAAATACAAGCTCCTACAATGAGCAGTACTTC
TRBV7-2,.,TRBJ1-4,.,CASSLGGRSEKLFF,TGTGCCAGCAGCTTAGGAGGTCGCTCCGAAAAACTGTTTTTT
TRBV12-3/TRBV12-4,many,TRBJ2-5,.,CASSFYQETQYF,TGTGCCAGCAGTTTCTACCAAGAGACCCAGTACTTC
TRBV29-1,many,TRBJ2-1,TRBD1,CSVDRQGLYNEQFF,TGCAGCGTGGACAGGCAGGGTCTTTACAATGAGCAGTTCTTC
TRBV6-2/TRBV6-3,few,TRBJ2-1,.,CASAEGGGKFF,TGTGCCAGCGCCGAAGGGGGGGGCAAGTTCTTC
TRBV21-1,.,TRBJ2-6,.,CANPAGSGTGANVLTF,TGTGCTAACCCGGCAGGGTCGGGTACTGGGGCCAACGTCCTGACTTTC
TRBV12-3/TRBV12-4,.,TRBJ1-6,.,CASGGSVNSPPHF,TGTGCCAGCGGGGGGAGCGTTAATTCACCCCCCCACTTT
TRBV29-1,many,TRBJ2-3,TRBD1,CSVEDWGTGATDTQYF,TGCAGCGTTGAAGATTGGGGGACAGGGGCCACAGATACGCAGTATTTT
TRBV10-3,.,TRBJ1-6,TRBD1,CAISSDRGESPLHF,TGTGCCATCAGTAGCGACAGGGGGGAGTCACCCCTCCACTTT
TRBV10-3,.,TRBJ1-1,TRBD1,CAISERKQGGMNTEAFF,TGTGCCATCAGTGAAAGGAAGCAGGGGGGTATGAACACTGAAGCTTTCTTT
TRBV6-2/TRBV6-3,.,TRBJ1-1,.,CASSYDEGGSTEAFF,TGTGCCAGCAGTTACGACGAGGGGGGTTCGACTGAAGCTTTCTTT
TRBV4-3,.,TRBJ1-2,.,CASSQDSGAPNYGYTF,TGCGCCAGCAGCCAAGATTCGGGGGCCCCTAACTATGGCTACACCTTC
TRBV4-3,.,TRBJ2-3,.,CASSQEYKSTDTQYF,TGCGCCAGCAGCCAAGAATACAAGTCCACAGATACGCAGTATTTT
TRBV24-1,.,TRBJ2-5,TRBD1,CATKGPGGNNEQYF,TGTGCCACCAAGGGCCCAGGGGGAAACAATGAGCAGTACTTC
TRBV12-3/TRBV12-4,.,TRBJ1-2,TRBD1,CASSLRQGIDGYTF,TGTGCCAGCAGTTTACGACAGGGGATCGACGGCTACACCTTC
TRBV20-1,.,TRBJ1-1,.,CSARPTLLGTEAFF,TGCAGTGCTAGACCTACCTTATTGGGGACTGAAGCTTTCTTT
TRBV15,few,TRBJ1-1,TRBD1,CATRTGVEAFF,TGTGCCACAAGGACAGGGGTCGAGGCTTTCTTT
TRBV18,.,TRBJ2-1,.,CASSPAQGRNEQFF,TGTGCCAGCTCACCGGCGCAGGGTCGTAATGAGCAGTTCTTC
TRBV3-1,.,TRBJ1-5,.,CASSQGAGDNQPQHF,TGTGCCAGCAGCCAAGGGGCCGGGGACAATCAGCCCCAGCATTTT
TRBV5-1,few,TRBJ2-3,.,CASSVVRSTDTQYF,TGCGCCAGCAGCGTGGTGAGGAGCACAGATACGCAGTATTTT
TRBV7-9,many,TRBJ2-1,.,CASSLGSNEQFF,TGTGCCAGCAGCTTGGGTTCCAATGAGCAGTTCTTC
TRBV4-3,.,TRBJ2-2,.,CASSQEFAGTGELFF,TGCGCCAGCAGCCAAGAATTCGCAGGGACCGGGGAGCTGTTTTTT
TRBV28,.,TRBJ2-1,TRBD2,CASSRTSGLGKEQFF,TGTGCCAGCTCCCGGACTAGCGGGCTCGGTAAAGAGCAGTTCTTC
TRBV6-6,once,TRBJ1-5,TRBD1,CANSLTGGEGQPQHF,TGTGCCAACAGCCTGACAGGGGGAGAGGGACAGCCCCAGCATTTT
TRBV5-1,many,TRBJ1-1,.,CASSLRTMNTEAFF,TGCGCCAGCAGCTTAAGGACGATGAACACTGAAGCTTTCTTT
TRBV12-3/TRBV12-4,many,TRBJ2-3,TRBD2,CASSSGTSGTQYF,TGTGCCAGCAGTTCCGGGACTAGCGGTACGCAGTATTTT
TRBV3-1,.,TRBJ2-6,.,CASSQESPGTRGANVLTF,TGTGCCAGCAGCCAAGAAAGCCCAGGGACTCGTGGGGCCAACGTCCTGACTTTC
TRBV27,few,TRBJ1-5,TRBD1,CASSFPEVAGGYQPQHF,TGTGCCAGCAGTTTTCCGGAGGTGGCAGGGGGCTATCAGCCCCAGCATTTT
TRBV5-1,many,TRBJ2-7,TRBD1,CASSLARRTGVYYEQYF,TGCGCCAGCAGCTTGGCTAGGCGGACAGGGGTTTACTACGAGCAGTACTTC
TRBV20-1,.,TRBJ2-1,.,CSAVRQGLGETQFF,TGCAGTGCGGTACGACAGGGACTTGGAGAGACCCAGTTCTTC
TRBV12-3/TRBV12-4,.,TRBJ1-6,.,CASSSAKGLSYNSPLHF,TGTGCCAGCAGTTCCGCCAAGGGGCTCTCCTATAATTCACCCCTCCACTTT
TRBV20-1,few,TRBJ2-7,.,CSASYQGTVEQYF,TGCAGTGCTAGTTATCAGGGCACGGTTGAGCAGTACTTC